The 24 T cell receptor beta chains below were found in one sample sequenced in a study of identifying expanded T cells in peripheral blood. This table comes from immunoSEQ multiplex PCR, and its TCRdb copy is limited to in-frame clones, with some not included. Of about 58,000 clones in the sample, about nine tenths are singletons; the top ten hold 3.6%. The sample consisted of blood. The receptor set was obtained from a person aged 18 to 75 in good health.

This rearrangement joins TRBV5-1 to TRBJ1-2; weak D call: TRBD1 (6 bases). The CDR3 loop spans 15 amino acids. V was clipped by 5 bases and J by 7 bases, with 21 bases between them. CDR1 is SGHRS, CDR2 YFSETQ, per germline. CDR3 sequence (DNA): TGCGCCAGCAGGGGGGCTGGGCAGGGAGCGCCTGGCTACACCTTC. Its protein product is CASRGAGQGAPGYTF.

The chain uses TRBV6-1 and TRBJ2-7; 7 bases are a match to TRBD2. Germline CDR1 is MNHNS and CDR2 is SASEGT. The CDR3 consists of 16 residues. V was pared by 3 bases and J by 5 bases, with 13 bases of the junction left unmatched. The CDR3 nucleotides read TGTGCCAGCAGTGACAGAGGAACGGGAGGTGGTGACGAGCAGTACTTC. It encodes CASSDRGTGGGDEQYF.

The rearrangement joins TRBV29-1 to TRBJ2-2; TRBD1 matches at 9 bases. The CDR3 is made up of 12 amino acids. In germline, CDR1 is SQVTM, CDR2 ANQGSEA. After removal of 4 bases from V and 6 bases from J, the junction contained 0 bases not matched to a gene. In DNA, the CDR3 is TGCAGCGTTGGACAGGGGGCCGGGGAGCTGTTTTTT. This codes for CSVGQGAGELFF.

J is TRBJ1-1 and V is TRBV6-1; 10 bases align to TRBD1. V shed 4 bases and J 9 bases; nucleotides not matched to a gene: 8. CDR1 and CDR2 (germline): MNHNS, SASEGT. The CDR3 totals 14 residues. CDR3 DNA: TGTGCCAGCAGTGCCTTTTCGACAGGGGGCAAAGCTTTCTTT. Translated, it gives CASSAFSTGGKAFF.

The J gene is TRBJ2-2, the V gene TRBV2; the D gene is possibly TRBD2 (6 bases). The V gene's germline CDR1 is SNHLY and CDR2 FYNNEI. The CDR3 runs to 17 residues. Trimming took 3 bases from V and 5 from J, leaving 19 bases between them. The CDR3 coding sequence is TGTGCCAGCAGTGAGATTGGGGGGTCAGGGCTAACCGGGGAGCTGTTTTTT. Encoded protein: CASSEIGGSGLTGELFF.

The V and J genes are TRBV6-5 and TRBJ2-3, with 10 bases lining up with TRBD2. With 2 bases clipped from V and 4 bases from J, the junction kept 3 bases outside the gene matches. Germline CDR1 is MNHEY and CDR2 is SVGAGI. The CDR3 covers 15 residues. The CDR3 DNA is TGTGCCAGCAGTTACGGGCTAGCGGGAGCAGATACGCAGTATTTT. Protein: CASSYGLAGADTQYF.

The V gene is TRBV4-3, the J gene TRBJ2-7; 11 bases line up with TRBD2. V was pared by 1 base and J by 1 base, with 6 bases of the junction left unmatched. The CDR3 covers 17 residues. Germline V gene sequence: CDR1 LGHNA, CDR2 YSLEER. CDR3 nucleotide sequence: TGCGCCAGCAGCCAAGGGGCCGGGACTAGCGGATCCTACGAGCAGTACTTC. Translation gives CASSQGAGTSGSYEQYF.

The chain couples TRBV14 to TRBJ1-1; D is unclear. The V end lost 0 bases, the J end lost 2 bases, and 16 bases lay between the germline ends. The germline gives CDR1 SGHDN, CDR2 FVKESK. This CDR3 comprises 17 residues. As DNA, the CDR3 is TGTGCCAGCAGCCAAGATAGGAGGGTAAATAGAAACACTGAAGCTTTCTTT. Amino acids: CASSQDRRVNRNTEAFF.

The chain recombines TRBV15 with TRBJ1-2; 11 bases are shared with TRBD1. Germline lookup yields CDR1 LNHNV and CDR2 YYDKDF (reference sequence). The junction had 5 bases not matched to a gene; V was cut back by 3 bases and J by 8 bases. The CDR3 has 14 residues. The CDR3 bases are TGTGCCACCAGCAGGCCTGGACAGGGGGCGGGCTACACCTTC. Translation gives CATSRPGQGAGYTF.

The CDR3 is CASSLAIGDTQYF. The CDR3 nucleotides read TGTGCCAGCAGCTTAGCTATTGGAGATACGCAGTATTTT. The chain is built from TRBV7-9 and TRBJ2-3; D remains ambiguous. V was pared by 0 bases and J by 5 bases, with 6 bases between. This CDR3 region has 13 residues. Germline CDR1 SEHNR, CDR2 FQNEAQ (reference sequence).

The chain couples TRBV7-9 to TRBJ2-5, with 9 positions matching TRBD1. Germline loops: CDR1 SEHNR, CDR2 FQNEAQ (reference sequence). J was trimmed by 3 bases and V by 2 bases; bases with no gene match: 4. The length of the CDR3 is 15 residues. CDR3 sequence reads: CASSLIRDREETQYF. The CDR3 region has the DNA TGTGCCAGCAGCTTAATACGGGACAGGGAAGAGACCCAGTACTTC.

The V and J genes are TRBV7-9 and TRBJ2-1; TRBD1 matches 9 bases. The trim removed 10 bases at V and 6 bases at J, leaving 25 bases unmatched. The CDR3 length is 19 residues. Germline CDR1 reads SEHNR; CDR2 reads FQNEAQ (reference sequence). The CDR3: CATLGDSGTGSVRPNEQFF. The CDR3 nucleotides read TGTGCCACTCTAGGGGATTCGGGGACAGGGTCGGTAAGACCCAATGAGCAGTTCTTC.

The chain is built from TRBV10-3 and TRBJ2-2; no reliable D call. Trimming pared 2 bases from V and 3 bases from J, leaving 7 bases between. CDR3 size: 14 residues. Germline assignment: CDR1 ENHRY and CDR2 SYGVKD. The CDR3 DNA reads TGTGCCATCAGTGAGGTGGGGTACACCGGGGAGCTGTTTTTT. It yields the protein CAISEVGYTGELFF.

The count of this clone is one. The CDR3 bases are TGTGCCAGTAGTAAGATGGACGGTGCAACTAATGAAAAACTGTTTTTT. Translation: CASSKMDGATNEKLFF. V usage is TRBV19 and J usage is TRBJ1-4, with unresolved D. Trimming cost V 4 bases and J 0 bases, with 12 bases left between them. CDR3 length: 16 amino acids. Germline V gives CDR1 LNHDA, CDR2 SQIVND (reference sequence).

This chain uses TRBV6-5 with TRBJ2-7; no clear D gene. This CDR3 contains 14 residues. Per germline, CDR1 MNHEY and CDR2 SVGAGI. Trimming cost V 8 bases and J 5 bases, with 19 bases left between them. The CDR3 loop is CASQTGRSTHEQYF. In DNA, the CDR3 is TGTGCCAGCCAGACCGGTCGATCCACCCACGAGCAGTACTTC.

The genes are TRBV5-1 and TRBJ1-1; 7 nucleotides agree with TRBD1. Germline CDR1 SGHRS, CDR2 YFSETQ. The length of the CDR3 is 14 residues. The V gene end was trimmed by 0 bases and the J gene end by 1 base; junction bases not matched to a gene: 0. The CDR3 is CASSLDRGNTEAFF. DNA for the CDR3: TGCGCCAGCAGCTTGGACAGGGGGAACACTGAAGCTTTCTTT.

The chain recombines TRBV5-6 with TRBJ1-6; 7 positions agree with TRBD1. The V gene's germline CDR1 is SGHDT and CDR2 YYEEEE. Trimming at V came to 3 bases and at J to 10 bases, leaving 7 bases not matched to a gene. This CDR3 has 14 amino acids. In DNA form, the CDR3 reads TGTGCCAGCAGCTCGTACAGGGGACCCTCACCCCTCCACTTT. Protein: CASSSYRGPSPLHF.

The rearrangement joins TRBV7-3 to TRBJ2-7; D unresolved. From germline, CDR1 is SGHTA and CDR2 FQGTGA. With 5 bases removed from V and 6 bases from J, the gap between germline ends came to 14 bases. This CDR3 is 13 amino acids long. The CDR3: CASSPWGKAEQYF. The CDR3 DNA reads TGTGCCAGCAGCCCCTGGGGAAAGGCCGAGCAGTACTTC.

The chain has TRBV28 and TRBJ2-3; D remains unclear. Germline V gives CDR1 MDHEN, CDR2 SYDVKM. The CDR3 sequence is 14 residues long. V was pared by 2 bases and J by 1 base, with 7 bases between. The CDR3 here is CASSLDGGTDTQYF. The CDR3 coding sequence is TGTGCCAGCAGTTTAGACGGAGGCACAGATACGCAGTATTTT.

The chain links TRBV6-4 to TRBJ1-5; 7 bases line up with TRBD1. The ends lost 0 bases at V and 5 bases at J; junction bases unmatched: 10. Germline V gene data show CDR1 as MRHNA and CDR2 as SNTAGT. This CDR3 contains 17 residues. In DNA form, the CDR3 reads TGTGCCAGCAGTGACTCGAACCGACCTCAGGGGGATCAGCCCCAGCATTTT. This encodes CASSDSNRPQGDQPQHF.

This chain links TRBV7-8 with TRBJ2-3; 7 positions match TRBD2. Germline CDR1 and CDR2: SGHVS and FQNEAQ. Trimming at V came to 5 bases and at J to 4 bases, leaving 6 bases not matched to a gene. This CDR3 region has 14 residues. The CDR3 loop reads CASSTGTTADTQYF. CDR3 nucleotides: TGTGCCAGCAGCACCGGGACTACAGCAGATACGCAGTATTTT. Using reference TRBV7-8 and TRBJ2-3 for the parts outside the CDR3, the full variable domain is GAGVSQSPRYKVAKRGQDVALRCDPISGHVSLFWYQQALGQGPEFLTYFQNEAQLDKSGLPSDRFFAERPEGSVSTLKIQRTQQEDSAVYLCASSTGTTADTQYFGPGTRLTVL.

The chain combines TRBV19 with TRBJ2-2, with 9 bases aligning to TRBD2. The CDR3 contains 16 residues. Germline-derived CDR1 and CDR2 are LNHDA and SQIVND (reference sequence). Unmatched junction bases numbered 4, after V lost 3 bases and J lost 2 bases. This chain's CDR3 is CASSIVAGANTGELFF. DNA of the CDR3: TGTGCCAGTAGTATCGTAGCGGGGGCAAACACCGGGGAGCTGTTTTTT.

The rearrangement links TRBV29-1 to TRBJ2-2; D perhaps matches TRBD1 (7 bases). This CDR3 comprises 13 residues. Germline V gene sequence: CDR1 SQVTM, CDR2 ANQGSEA. Trimming pared 7 bases from V and 5 bases from J, leaving 14 bases between. Here the CDR3 reads CSANQGGTGELFF. Here the CDR3 DNA reads TGCAGCGCCAATCAGGGGGGAACCGGGGAGCTGTTTTTT.

V is TRBV15 and J is TRBJ2-7, with TRBD2 matching over 8 bases. With V trimmed by 6 bases and J by 0 bases, 19 bases remained unmatched. CDR1 LNHNV and CDR2 YYDKDF come from the germline V gene (reference sequence). The CDR3 is 19 residues long. The CDR3: CATRSYRVSSGPSSYEQYF. As DNA, the CDR3 is TGTGCCACCAGATCTTACAGGGTTTCTAGCGGGCCGAGCTCCTACGAGCAGTACTTC.